Listed below are T cell receptor beta chains from one sample, sequenced in a study of cytomegalovirus exposure and HLA in healthy donors. Some clones are missing from TCRdb's copy, which holds only in-frame ones; the method was immunoSEQ multiplex PCR. The sample has about 190,000 clones; about three quarters are singletons. Sequencing used PBMCs. The receptors derive from a woman aged 25 to 39 in good health and CMV-seropositive. CDR3s include the opening cysteine and the closing phenylalanine or tryptophan. The D gene is left open where the match is weak. Clone size is shown for a subset of rows, as once, few, many or a class of expanded clone.

TRBV7-3,18,-,TRBJ2-6,-,CASSLTTVGGVGANVLTF,TGTGCCAGCAGCTTAACGACTGTAGGGGGGGTTGGGGCCAACGTCCTGACTTTC
TRBV2,15,TRBD1,TRBJ2-7,-,CASSEARTGLSEQYF,TGTGCCAGCAGTGAAGCGAGGACAGGGCTTAGCGAGCAGTACTTC
TRBV6-6,14,-,TRBJ1-1,-,CASSYSASNTEAFF,TGTGCCAGCAGTTACTCAGCGAGCAACACTGAAGCTTTCTTT
TRBV12-5,14,TRBD1,TRBJ2-5,-,CASAKQTGGETQYF,TGTGCTAGTGCCAAACAGACAGGGGGAGAGACCCAGTACTTC
TRBV10-3,15,-,TRBJ1-3,-,CAISERTGAGNTIYF,TGTGCCATCAGTGAGCGAACGGGTGCTGGAAACACCATATATTTT
TRBV28,14,-,TRBJ1-5,-,CASSFGGTNQPQHF,TGTGCCAGCAGTTTCGGGGGAACCAATCAGCCCCAGCATTTT
TRBV18,14,-,TRBJ1-1,-,CASSPPQGNTEAFF,TGTGCCAGCTCACCACCACAGGGGAACACTGAAGCTTTCTTT
TRBV5-1,14,TRBD1,TRBJ1-1,-,CAGSFGQEGGEAFF,TGCGCCGGCAGCTTCGGACAGGAGGGAGGTGAAGCTTTCTTT
TRBV5-1,13,TRBD2,TRBJ2-7,once,CASRVEGSGREYF,TGCGCCAGCAGGGTAGAGGGGTCGGGGAGGGAGTACTTC
TRBV4-2,15,-,TRBJ2-7,-,CASSPSGATGYEQYF,TGTGCCAGCAGCCCCTCGGGTGCTACCGGCTACGAGCAGTACTTC
TRBV28,16,TRBD2,TRBJ2-7,-,CASSLVRLAGSYEQYF,TGTGCCAGCAGTTTAGTTCGACTAGCGGGATCCTACGAGCAGTACTTC
TRBV4-2,11,-,TRBJ2-5,-,CASGVGGTQYF,TGTGCCAGCGGCGTAGGGGGGACCCAGTACTTC
TRBV19,15,-,TRBJ1-2,-,CASSSRALGAYGYTF,TGTGCCAGTAGTTCCCGGGCCCTGGGGGCCTATGGCTACACCTTC
TRBV7-2,19,TRBD2,TRBJ2-1,-,CASSSRTGLAGASYNEQFF,TGTGCCAGCAGCTCCAGAACGGGACTAGCGGGAGCTTCCTACAATGAGCAGTTCTTC
TRBV7-6,16,-,TRBJ2-7,few,CASSLLGAGASYEQYF,TGTGCCAGCAGCTTATTAGGTGCAGGGGCTTCCTACGAGCAGTACTTC
TRBV4-1,14,-,TRBJ2-3,few,CASRLGGSTDTQYF,TGCGCCAGCCGGCTAGGAGGAAGCACAGATACGCAGTATTTT
TRBV28,16,TRBD2,TRBJ2-3,-,CASSPIGRGAPDTQYF,TGTGCCAGCAGCCCGATAGGGCGGGGGGCGCCAGATACGCAGTATTTT
TRBV19,14,TRBD2,TRBJ2-1,once,CASSILLAGAEQFF,TGTGCCAGTAGTATCCTACTAGCGGGAGCTGAGCAGTTCTTC
TRBV19,15,TRBD1,TRBJ1-2,once,CASSLRQGRFYGYTF,TGTGCCAGTAGTTTACGACAGGGAAGGTTCTATGGCTACACCTTC
TRBV18,20,-,TRBJ2-6,few,CASSPFPTTGPLSGANVLTF,TGTGCCAGCTCACCGTTTCCCACCACAGGTCCCCTCTCTGGGGCCAACGTCCTGACTTTC
TRBV29-1,16,TRBD1,TRBJ2-3,once,CSVDGQGRSVADTQYF,TGCAGCGTTGACGGACAGGGAAGATCGGTGGCAGATACGCAGTATTTT
TRBV28,18,TRBD1,TRBJ2-7,-,CASSLGPWTGRTSYEQYF,TGTGCCAGCAGTTTAGGTCCCTGGACAGGCCGTACCTCCTACGAGCAGTACTTC
TRBV4-2,18,TRBD2,TRBJ2-3,-,CASSPRTSGIYRTDTQYF,TGTGCCAGCAGCCCCCGGACTAGCGGGATCTACCGCACAGATACGCAGTATTTT
TRBV4-1,18,-,TRBJ2-6,once,CASSQDHSRGSGANVLTF,TGCGCCAGCAGCCAAGATCATAGTCGAGGCTCTGGGGCCAACGTCCTGACTTTC
TRBV5-1,14,TRBD1,TRBJ1-1,-,CASSPPDRGTEAFF,TGCGCCAGCAGCCCTCCAGACAGGGGTACTGAAGCTTTCTTT
TRBV7-9,14,-,TRBJ2-7,few,CASSSQVVQREQYF,TGTGCCAGCAGCTCCCAAGTAGTCCAGCGCGAGCAGTACTTC
TRBV11-3,12,-,TRBJ2-3,-,CASSFRADTQYF,TGTGCCAGCAGCTTCCGCGCAGATACGCAGTATTTT
TRBV13,14,-,TRBJ1-1,once,CASSRVRRGTEAFF,TGTGCCAGCAGCCGCGTAAGAAGGGGCACTGAAGCTTTCTTT
TRBV4-2,19,TRBD1,TRBJ2-7,-,CASSQDPGQGAWGSYEQYF,TGTGCCAGCAGCCAAGACCCGGGACAGGGGGCTTGGGGGTCCTACGAGCAGTACTTC
TRBV4-1,16,-,TRBJ2-5,-,CASSQELGPIQETQYF,TGCGCCAGCAGCCAAGAGCTGGGGCCTATCCAAGAGACCCAGTACTTC
TRBV10-3,15,TRBD2,TRBJ2-1,-,CAIRDSGGGSNEQFF,TGTGCCATCCGGGATAGCGGGGGGGGATCCAATGAGCAGTTCTTC
TRBV5-1,13,TRBD1,TRBJ2-3,-,CASSSGQGDTQYF,TGCGCCAGCAGCTCGGGACAGGGCGATACGCAGTATTTT
TRBV7-3,16,TRBD2,TRBJ2-7,-,CASSLTGTSGIHEQYF,TGTGCCAGCAGCTTAACGGGGACTAGCGGGATACACGAGCAGTACTTC
TRBV10-3,15,-,TRBJ1-1,-,CAIRDFLGANTEAFF,TGTGCCATCAGGGATTTTTTAGGGGCGAACACTGAAGCTTTCTTT
TRBV21-1,17,-,TRBJ2-5,few,CASSKGDRGTVQETQYF,TGTGCCAGCAGCAAAGGGGATCGAGGGACAGTCCAAGAGACCCAGTACTTC
TRBV7-9,16,-,TRBJ2-2,-,CASSPLQVLKSGELFF,TGTGCCAGCAGCCCTCTACAGGTCCTTAAGTCCGGGGAGCTGTTTTTT
TRBV29-1,13,-,TRBJ1-2,-,CSVQGTEGYGYTF,TGCAGCGTTCAAGGGACGGAGGGCTATGGCTACACCTTC
TRBV9,14,TRBD1,TRBJ1-1,-,CASSVGDRNTEAFF,TGTGCCAGCAGCGTAGGGGACAGGAACACTGAAGCTTTCTTT
TRBV4-1,16,-,TRBJ1-1,few,CASSQDWGGLVAEAFF,TGCGCCAGCAGCCAAGATTGGGGGGGTCTAGTGGCTGAAGCTTTCTTT
TRBV10-3,13,TRBD2,TRBJ2-7,few,CAIRSSGDHEQYF,TGTGCCATCCGGTCCAGCGGGGACCACGAGCAGTACTTC
TRBV28,14,-,TRBJ1-5,-,CASSLTSLEQPQHF,TGTGCCAGCAGTTTAACGAGTTTAGAGCAGCCCCAGCATTTT
TRBV6-1,15,TRBD1,TRBJ1-4,few,CASSEAHRGNEKLFF,TGTGCCAGCAGTGAAGCGCACAGGGGGAATGAAAAACTGTTTTTT
TRBV13,12,-,TRBJ1-1,-,CASSLFGGEAFF,TGTGCCAGCAGCTTATTCGGGGGAGAAGCTTTCTTT
TRBV7-2,13,-,TRBJ1-1,-,CASSITGGAEAFF,TGTGCCAGCAGCATCACGGGTGGTGCTGAGGCTTTCTTT
TRBV5-1,14,TRBD2,TRBJ2-5,once,CASSTSGIQETQYF,TGCGCCAGCAGCACAAGCGGGATCCAAGAGACCCAGTACTTC
TRBV28,15,-,TRBJ2-3,once,CASSLLTGGTDTQYF,TGTGCCAGCAGTTTATTGACGGGAGGCACAGATACGCAGTATTTT
TRBV10-3,14,-,TRBJ1-2,-,CAISEAGHNYGYTF,TGTGCCATCAGTGAGGCAGGGCACAACTATGGCTACACCTTC
TRBV19,14,-,TRBJ1-1,-,CASSQRGADTEAFF,TGTGCCAGTAGTCAACGGGGGGCGGACACTGAAGCTTTCTTT
TRBV7-9,14,-,TRBJ1-3,-,CASSFGDSGNTIYF,TGTGCCAGCAGCTTCGGAGACTCTGGAAACACCATATATTTT
TRBV6-4,15,TRBD2,TRBJ2-1,few,CASSALAGGDNEQFF,TGTGCCAGCAGTGCTCTAGCGGGGGGGGACAATGAGCAGTTCTTC
TRBV18,16,TRBD1,TRBJ1-2,once,CASSPTAGQGVSGYTF,TGTGCCAGCTCACCGACTGCGGGACAGGGGGTGAGCGGCTACACCTTC
TRBV6-1,14,TRBD1,TRBJ1-4,few,CASRGTGQNEKLFF,TGTGCCAGCAGAGGAACGGGACAGAATGAAAAACTGTTTTTT
TRBV27,17,-,TRBJ1-1,few,CASSLVTGHTPNTEAFF,TGTGCCAGCAGTTTAGTGACAGGCCATACGCCGAACACTGAAGCTTTCTTT
TRBV6-1,13,-,TRBJ1-5,once,CASSLAGNQPQHF,TGTGCCAGCAGTCTGGCGGGGAATCAGCCCCAGCATTTT
TRBV27,18,TRBD2,TRBJ2-1,few,CASSLGAGRLWSYNEQFF,TGTGCCAGCAGTTTAGGAGCGGGAAGGTTGTGGTCCTACAATGAGCAGTTCTTC